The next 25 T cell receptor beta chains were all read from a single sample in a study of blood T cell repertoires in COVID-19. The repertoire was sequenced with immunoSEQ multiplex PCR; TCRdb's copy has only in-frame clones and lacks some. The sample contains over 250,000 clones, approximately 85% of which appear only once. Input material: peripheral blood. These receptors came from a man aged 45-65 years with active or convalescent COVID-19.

The CDR3 DNA follows: TGTGCCACCAGTGCCAAACCCGGGACTAGATTCAACACCGGGGAGCTGTTTTTT. This translates into CATSAKPGTRFNTGELFF. The V gene is TRBV24-1, the J gene TRBJ2-2; 8 bases are a match to TRBD2. The V segment lost 5 bases and the J segment 2 bases; nucleotides outside the gene matches: 12. Germline assignment: CDR1 KGHDR and CDR2 SFDVKD. The CDR3 is made up of 18 amino acids.

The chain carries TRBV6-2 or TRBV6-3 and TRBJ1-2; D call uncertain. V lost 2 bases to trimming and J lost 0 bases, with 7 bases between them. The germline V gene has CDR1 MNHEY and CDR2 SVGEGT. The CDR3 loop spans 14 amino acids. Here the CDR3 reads CASSYEGPNYGYTF. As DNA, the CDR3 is TGTGCCAGCAGTTACGAGGGTCCTAACTATGGCTACACCTTC.

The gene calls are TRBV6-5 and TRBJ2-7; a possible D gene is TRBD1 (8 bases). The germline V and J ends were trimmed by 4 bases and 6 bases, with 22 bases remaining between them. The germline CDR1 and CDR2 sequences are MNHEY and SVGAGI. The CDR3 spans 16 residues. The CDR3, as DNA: TGTGCCAGCAGTTTCGCAGGCCAGGGGGCGGGAGCCGAGCAGTACTTC. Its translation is CASSFAGQGAGAEQYF.

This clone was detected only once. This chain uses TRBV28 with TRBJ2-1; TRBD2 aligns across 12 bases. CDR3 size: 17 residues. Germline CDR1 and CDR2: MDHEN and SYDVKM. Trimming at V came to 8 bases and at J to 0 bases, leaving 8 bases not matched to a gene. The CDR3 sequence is CASWTSGTPSSYNEQFF. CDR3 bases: TGTGCCAGCTGGACTAGCGGGACCCCGAGCTCCTACAATGAGCAGTTCTTC.

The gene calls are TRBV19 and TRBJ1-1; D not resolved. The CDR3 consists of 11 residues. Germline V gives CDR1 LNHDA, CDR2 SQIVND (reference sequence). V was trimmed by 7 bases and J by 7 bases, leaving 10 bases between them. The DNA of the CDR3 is TGTGCCAGTAAGTTGAGGAATGAAGCTTTCTTT. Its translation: CASKLRNEAFF. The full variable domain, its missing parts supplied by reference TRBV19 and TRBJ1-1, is DGGITQSPKYLFRKEGQNVTLSCEQNLNHDAMYWYRQDPGQGLRLIYYSQIVNDFQKGDIAEGYSVSREKKESFPLTVTSAQKNPTAFYLCASKLRNEAFFGQGTRLTVV.

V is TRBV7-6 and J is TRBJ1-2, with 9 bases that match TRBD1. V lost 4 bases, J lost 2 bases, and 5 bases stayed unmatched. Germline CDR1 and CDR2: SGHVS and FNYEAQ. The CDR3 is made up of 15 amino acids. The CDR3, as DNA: TGTGCCAGCAGCTCCGCCGGACAGGGGAACTATGGCTACACCTTC. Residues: CASSSAGQGNYGYTF.

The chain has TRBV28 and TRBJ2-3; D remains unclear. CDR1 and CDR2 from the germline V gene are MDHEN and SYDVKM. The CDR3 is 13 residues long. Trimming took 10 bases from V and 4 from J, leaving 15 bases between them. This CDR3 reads CAILAENADTQYF. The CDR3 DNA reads TGTGCCATCTTAGCAGAAAATGCAGATACGCAGTATTTT.

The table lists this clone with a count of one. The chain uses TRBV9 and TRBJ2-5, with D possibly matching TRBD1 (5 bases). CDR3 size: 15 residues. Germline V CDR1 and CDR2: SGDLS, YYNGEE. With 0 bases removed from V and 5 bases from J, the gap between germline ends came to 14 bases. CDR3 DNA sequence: TGTGCCAGCAGCGTAGACCCAGGGTGGTGGGAGACCCAGTACTTC. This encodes CASSVDPGWWETQYF.

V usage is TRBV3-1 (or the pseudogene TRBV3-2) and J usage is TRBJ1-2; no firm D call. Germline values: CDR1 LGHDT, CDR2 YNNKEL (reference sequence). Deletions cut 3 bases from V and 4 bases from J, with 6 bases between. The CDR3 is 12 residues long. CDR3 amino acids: CASSHEGYGYTF. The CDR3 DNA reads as TGTGCCAGCAGCCACGAGGGCTATGGCTACACCTTC.

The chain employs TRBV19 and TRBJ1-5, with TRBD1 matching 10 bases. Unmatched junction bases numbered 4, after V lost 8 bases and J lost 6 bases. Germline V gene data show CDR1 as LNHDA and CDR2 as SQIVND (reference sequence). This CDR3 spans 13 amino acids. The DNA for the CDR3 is TGTGCCAGTTGGGACAGGGGAGGTCAGCCCCAGCATTTT. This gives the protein CASWDRGGQPQHF.

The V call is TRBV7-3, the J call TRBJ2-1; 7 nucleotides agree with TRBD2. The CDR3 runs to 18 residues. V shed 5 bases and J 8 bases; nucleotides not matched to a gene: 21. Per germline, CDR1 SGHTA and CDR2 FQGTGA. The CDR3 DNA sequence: TGTGCCAGCAGCCTTTATCCTTCGCGACTAGCCTCAGCCCATGAGCAGTTCTTC. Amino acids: CASSLYPSRLASAHEQFF.

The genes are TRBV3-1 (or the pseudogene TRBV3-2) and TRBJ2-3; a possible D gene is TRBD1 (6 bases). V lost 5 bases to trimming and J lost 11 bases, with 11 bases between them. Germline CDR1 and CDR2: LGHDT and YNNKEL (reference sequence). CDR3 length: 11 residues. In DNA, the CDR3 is TGTGCCAGCAGCTCCAGGGGAATGCAGTATTTT. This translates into CASSSRGMQYF.

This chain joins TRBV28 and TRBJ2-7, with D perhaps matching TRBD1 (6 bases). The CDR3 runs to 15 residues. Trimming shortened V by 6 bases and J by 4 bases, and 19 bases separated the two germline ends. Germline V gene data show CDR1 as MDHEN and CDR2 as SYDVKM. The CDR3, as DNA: TGTGCCAGCAGCTCACAACAGGGTTGGGCTTACGAGCAGTACTTC. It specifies CASSSQQGWAYEQYF.

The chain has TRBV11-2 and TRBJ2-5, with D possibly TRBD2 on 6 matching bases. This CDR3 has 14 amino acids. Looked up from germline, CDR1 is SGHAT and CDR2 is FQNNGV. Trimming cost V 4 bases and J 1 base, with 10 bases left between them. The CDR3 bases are TGTGCCAGCAGCTGGGGAGGATTCCAAGAGACCCAGTACTTC. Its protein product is CASSWGGFQETQYF.

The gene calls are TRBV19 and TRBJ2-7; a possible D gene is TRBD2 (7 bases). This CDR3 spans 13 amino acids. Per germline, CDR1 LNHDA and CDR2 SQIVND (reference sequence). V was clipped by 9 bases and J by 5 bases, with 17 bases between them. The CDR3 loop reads CASRGALTDEQYF. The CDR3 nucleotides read TGTGCCAGCCGGGGGGCCCTGACGGACGAGCAGTACTTC.

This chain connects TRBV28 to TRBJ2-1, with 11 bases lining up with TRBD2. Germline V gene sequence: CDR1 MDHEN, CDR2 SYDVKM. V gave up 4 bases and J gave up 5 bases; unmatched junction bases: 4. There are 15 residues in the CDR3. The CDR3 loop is CASSSLAGVHNEQFF. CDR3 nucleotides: TGTGCCAGCAGTTCACTAGCGGGAGTTCACAATGAGCAGTTCTTC.

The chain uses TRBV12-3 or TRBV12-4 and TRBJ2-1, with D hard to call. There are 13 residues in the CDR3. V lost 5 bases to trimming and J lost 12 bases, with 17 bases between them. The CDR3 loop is CASSPWIPGWQFF. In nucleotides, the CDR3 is TGTGCCAGCAGTCCGTGGATCCCCGGGTGGCAGTTCTTC.

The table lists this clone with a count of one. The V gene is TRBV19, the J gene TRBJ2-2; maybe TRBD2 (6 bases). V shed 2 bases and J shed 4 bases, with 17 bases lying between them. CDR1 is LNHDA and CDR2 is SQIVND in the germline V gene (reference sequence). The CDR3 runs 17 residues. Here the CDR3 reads CASSISLAPRGTGELFF. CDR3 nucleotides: TGTGCCAGTAGTATATCTCTAGCGCCCCGGGGCACCGGGGAGCTGTTTTTT. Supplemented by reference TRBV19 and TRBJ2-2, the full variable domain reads DGGITQSPKYLFRKEGQNVTLSCEQNLNHDAMYWYRQDPGQGLRLIYYSQIVNDFQKGDIAEGYSVSREKKESFPLTVTSAQKNPTAFYLCASSISLAPRGTGELFFGEGSRLTVL.

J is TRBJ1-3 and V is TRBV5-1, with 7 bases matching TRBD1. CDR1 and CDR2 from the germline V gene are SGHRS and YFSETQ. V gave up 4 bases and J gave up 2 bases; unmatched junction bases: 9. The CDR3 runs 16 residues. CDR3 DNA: TGCGCCAGCAGCCCTTTGGGGCAGGGGGCTGGAAACACCATATATTTT. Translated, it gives CASSPLGQGAGNTIYF.

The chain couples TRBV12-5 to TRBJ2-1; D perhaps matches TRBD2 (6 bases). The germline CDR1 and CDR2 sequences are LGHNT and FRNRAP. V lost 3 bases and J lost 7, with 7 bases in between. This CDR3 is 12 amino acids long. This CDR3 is CASGLLANEQFF. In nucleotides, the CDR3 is TGTGCTAGTGGTTTACTAGCAAATGAGCAGTTCTTC. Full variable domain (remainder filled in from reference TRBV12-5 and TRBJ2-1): DARVTQTPRHKVTEMGQEVTMRCQPILGHNTVFWYRQTMMQGLELLAYFRNRAPLDDSGMPKDRFSAEMPDATLATLKIQPSEPRDSAVYFCASGLLANEQFFGPGTRLTVL.

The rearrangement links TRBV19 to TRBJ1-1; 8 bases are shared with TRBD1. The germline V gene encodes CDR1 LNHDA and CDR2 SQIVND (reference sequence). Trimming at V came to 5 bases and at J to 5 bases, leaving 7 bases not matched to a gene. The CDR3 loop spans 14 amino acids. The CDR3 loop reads CASSPRTGRTEAFF. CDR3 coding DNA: TGTGCCAGTAGTCCCAGGACAGGGAGGACTGAAGCTTTCTTT.

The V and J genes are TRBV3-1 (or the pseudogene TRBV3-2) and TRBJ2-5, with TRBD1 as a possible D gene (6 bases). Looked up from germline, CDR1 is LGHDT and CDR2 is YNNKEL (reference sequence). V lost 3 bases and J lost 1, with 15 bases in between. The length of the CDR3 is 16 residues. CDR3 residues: CASSHAGTSIQETQYF. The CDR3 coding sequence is TGTGCCAGCAGCCACGCCGGGACATCTATCCAAGAGACCCAGTACTTC.

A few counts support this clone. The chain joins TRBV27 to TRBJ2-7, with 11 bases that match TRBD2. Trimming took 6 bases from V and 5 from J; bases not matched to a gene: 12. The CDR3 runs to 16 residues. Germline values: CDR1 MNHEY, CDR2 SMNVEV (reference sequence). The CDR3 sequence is CASSGSGRAIYHEQYF. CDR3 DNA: TGTGCCAGCAGCGGTAGCGGGAGGGCCATATACCACGAGCAGTACTTC.

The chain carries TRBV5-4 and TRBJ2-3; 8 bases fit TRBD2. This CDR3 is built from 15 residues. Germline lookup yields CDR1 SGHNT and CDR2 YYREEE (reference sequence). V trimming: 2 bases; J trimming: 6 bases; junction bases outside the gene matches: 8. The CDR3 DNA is TGTGCCAGCAGCTTTGGCGGGAGGCAGGGGGATACGCAGTATTTT. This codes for CASSFGGRQGDTQYF.

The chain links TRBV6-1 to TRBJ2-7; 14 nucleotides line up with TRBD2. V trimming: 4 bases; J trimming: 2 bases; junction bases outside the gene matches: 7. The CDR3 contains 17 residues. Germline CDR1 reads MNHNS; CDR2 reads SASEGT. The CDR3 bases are TGTGCCAGCAGTGGCGCCGGGACTAGCGGGAGCCCCTACGAGCAGTACTTC. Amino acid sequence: CASSGAGTSGSPYEQYF.